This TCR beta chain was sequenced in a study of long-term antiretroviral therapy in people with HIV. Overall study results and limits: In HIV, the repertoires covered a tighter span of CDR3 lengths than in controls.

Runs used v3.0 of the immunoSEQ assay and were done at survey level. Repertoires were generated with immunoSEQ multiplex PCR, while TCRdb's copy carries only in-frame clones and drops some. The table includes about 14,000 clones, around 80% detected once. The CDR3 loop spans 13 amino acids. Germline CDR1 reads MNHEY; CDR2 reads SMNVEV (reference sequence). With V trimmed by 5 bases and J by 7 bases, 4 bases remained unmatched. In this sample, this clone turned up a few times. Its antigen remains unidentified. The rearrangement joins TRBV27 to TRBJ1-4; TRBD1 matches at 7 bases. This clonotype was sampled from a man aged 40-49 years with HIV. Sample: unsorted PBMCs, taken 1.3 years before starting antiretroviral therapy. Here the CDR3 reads CASSRAGGEKLFF. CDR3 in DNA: TGTGCCAGCAGTCGGGCAGGGGGTGAAAAACTGTTTTTT.